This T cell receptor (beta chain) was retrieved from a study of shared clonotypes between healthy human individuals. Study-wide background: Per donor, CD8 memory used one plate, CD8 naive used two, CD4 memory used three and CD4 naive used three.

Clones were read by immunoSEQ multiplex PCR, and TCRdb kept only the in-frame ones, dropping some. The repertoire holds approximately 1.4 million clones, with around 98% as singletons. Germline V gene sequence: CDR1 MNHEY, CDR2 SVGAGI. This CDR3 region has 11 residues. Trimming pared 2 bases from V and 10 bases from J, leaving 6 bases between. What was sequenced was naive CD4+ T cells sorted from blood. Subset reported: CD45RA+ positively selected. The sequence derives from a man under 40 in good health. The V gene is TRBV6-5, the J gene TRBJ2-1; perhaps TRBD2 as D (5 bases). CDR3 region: CASSYREEQFF. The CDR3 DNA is TGTGCCAGCAGTTACAGGGAGGAGCAGTTCTTC.